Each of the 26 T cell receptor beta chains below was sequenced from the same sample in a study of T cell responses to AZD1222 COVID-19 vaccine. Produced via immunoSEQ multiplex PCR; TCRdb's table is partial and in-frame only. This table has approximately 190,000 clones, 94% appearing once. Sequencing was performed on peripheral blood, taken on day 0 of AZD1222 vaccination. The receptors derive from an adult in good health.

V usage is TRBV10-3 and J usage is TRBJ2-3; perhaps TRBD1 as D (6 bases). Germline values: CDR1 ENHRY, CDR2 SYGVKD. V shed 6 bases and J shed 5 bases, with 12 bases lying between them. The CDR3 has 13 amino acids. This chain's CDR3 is CAISTGLEDTQYF. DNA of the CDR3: TGTGCCATCAGCACAGGGTTGGAAGATACGCAGTATTTT.

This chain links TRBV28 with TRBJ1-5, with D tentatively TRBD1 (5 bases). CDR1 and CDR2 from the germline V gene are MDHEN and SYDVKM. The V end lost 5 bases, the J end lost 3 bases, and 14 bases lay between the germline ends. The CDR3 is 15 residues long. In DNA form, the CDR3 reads TGTGCCAGCAGTGGCAGGGAAGAGCTCAATCAGCCCCAGCATTTT. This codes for CASSGREELNQPQHF.

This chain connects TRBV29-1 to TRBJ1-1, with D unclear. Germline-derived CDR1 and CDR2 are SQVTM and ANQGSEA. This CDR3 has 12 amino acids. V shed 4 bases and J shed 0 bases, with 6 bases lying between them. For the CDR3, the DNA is TGCAGCGTTGTCGGCATGAACACTGAAGCTTTCTTT. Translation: CSVVGMNTEAFF.

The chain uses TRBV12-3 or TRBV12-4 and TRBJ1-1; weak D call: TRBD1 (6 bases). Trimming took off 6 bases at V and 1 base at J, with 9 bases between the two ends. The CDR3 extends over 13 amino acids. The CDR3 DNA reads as TGTGCCAGCAGGTTACAGGGGAACACTGAAGCTTTCTTT. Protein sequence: CASRLQGNTEAFF.

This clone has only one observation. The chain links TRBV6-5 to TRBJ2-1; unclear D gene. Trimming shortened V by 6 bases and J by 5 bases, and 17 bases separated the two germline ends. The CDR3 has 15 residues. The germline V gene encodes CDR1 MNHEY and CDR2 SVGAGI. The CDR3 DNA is TGTGCCAGCAGCTCCAATGTTCCGGCTCACAATGAGCAGTTCTTC. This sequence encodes CASSSNVPAHNEQFF.

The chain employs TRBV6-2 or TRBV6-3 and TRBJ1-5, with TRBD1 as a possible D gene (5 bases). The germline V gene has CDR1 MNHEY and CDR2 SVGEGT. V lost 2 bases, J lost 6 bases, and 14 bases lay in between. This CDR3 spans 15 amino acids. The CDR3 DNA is TGTGCCAGCAGTTACACGGGGCCGCGGGGTCAGCCCCAGCATTTT. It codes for CASSYTGPRGQPQHF.

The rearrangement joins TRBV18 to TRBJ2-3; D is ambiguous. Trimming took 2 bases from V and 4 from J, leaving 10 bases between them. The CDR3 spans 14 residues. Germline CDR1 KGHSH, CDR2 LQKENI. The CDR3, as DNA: TGTGCCAGCTCACCAAGTAGGGTCGCAGATACGCAGTATTTT. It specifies CASSPSRVADTQYF.

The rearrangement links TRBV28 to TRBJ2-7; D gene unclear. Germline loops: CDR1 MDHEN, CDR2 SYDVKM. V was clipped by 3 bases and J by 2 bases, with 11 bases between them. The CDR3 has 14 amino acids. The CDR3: CASSFIVRPYEQYF. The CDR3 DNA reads TGTGCCAGCAGTTTCATCGTGCGGCCCTACGAGCAGTACTTC.

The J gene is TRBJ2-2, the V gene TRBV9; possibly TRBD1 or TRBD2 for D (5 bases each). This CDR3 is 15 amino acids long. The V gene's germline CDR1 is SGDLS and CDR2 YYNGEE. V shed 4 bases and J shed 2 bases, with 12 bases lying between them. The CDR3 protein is CASSLGRLNTGELFF. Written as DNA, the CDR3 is TGTGCCAGCAGCTTGGGACGGCTAAACACCGGGGAGCTGTTTTTT.

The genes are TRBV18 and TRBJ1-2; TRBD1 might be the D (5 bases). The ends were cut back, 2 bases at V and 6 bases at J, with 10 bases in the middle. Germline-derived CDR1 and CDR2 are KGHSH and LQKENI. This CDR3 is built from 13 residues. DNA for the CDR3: TGTGCCAGCTCACCAACCGGGACGGATGGCTACACCTTC. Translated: CASSPTGTDGYTF.

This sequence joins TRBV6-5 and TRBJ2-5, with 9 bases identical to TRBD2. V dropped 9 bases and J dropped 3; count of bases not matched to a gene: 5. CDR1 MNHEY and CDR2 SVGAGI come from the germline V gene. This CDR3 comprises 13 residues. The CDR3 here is CASRRLAEETQYF. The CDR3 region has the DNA TGTGCCAGTCGGCGACTAGCGGAAGAGACCCAGTACTTC.

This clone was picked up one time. The CDR3 region has the DNA TGCGCCAGCAGCTTTACCTCAACTAATGAAAAACTGTTTTTT. Translation: CASSFTSTNEKLFF. The chain recombines TRBV5-1 with TRBJ1-4; D is undetermined. The CDR3 runs to 14 residues. With 2 bases removed from V and 0 bases from J, the gap between germline ends came to 5 bases. Germline V gene data show CDR1 as SGHRS and CDR2 as YFSETQ. Full variable domain (rest looked up from reference TRBV5-1 and TRBJ1-4): KAGVTQTPRYLIKTRGQQVTLSCSPISGHRSVSWYQQTPGQGLQFLFEYFSETQRNKGNFPGRFSGRQFSNSRSEMNVSTLELGDSALYLCASSFTSTNEKLFFGSGTQLSVL.

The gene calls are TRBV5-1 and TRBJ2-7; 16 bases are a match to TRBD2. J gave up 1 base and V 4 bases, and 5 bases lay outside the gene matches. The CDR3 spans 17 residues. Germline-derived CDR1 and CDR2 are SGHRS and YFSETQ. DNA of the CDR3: TGCGCCAGCAGCCTGGGACTAGCGGGAGGGCCTTCCTACGAGCAGTACTTC. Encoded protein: CASSLGLAGGPSYEQYF.

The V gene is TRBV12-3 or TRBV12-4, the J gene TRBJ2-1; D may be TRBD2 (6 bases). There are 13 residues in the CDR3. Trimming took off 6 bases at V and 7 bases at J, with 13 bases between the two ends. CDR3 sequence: CASRAGTGNEQFF. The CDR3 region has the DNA TGTGCCAGCAGGGCGGGAACGGGGAATGAGCAGTTCTTC.

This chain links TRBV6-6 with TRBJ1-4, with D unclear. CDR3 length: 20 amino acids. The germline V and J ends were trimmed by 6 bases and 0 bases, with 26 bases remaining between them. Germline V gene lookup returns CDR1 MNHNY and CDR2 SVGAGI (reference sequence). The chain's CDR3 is CASSHRGVWGHSATNEKLFF. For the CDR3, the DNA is TGTGCCAGCAGCCACCGGGGAGTTTGGGGTCACTCCGCAACTAATGAAAAACTGTTTTTT.

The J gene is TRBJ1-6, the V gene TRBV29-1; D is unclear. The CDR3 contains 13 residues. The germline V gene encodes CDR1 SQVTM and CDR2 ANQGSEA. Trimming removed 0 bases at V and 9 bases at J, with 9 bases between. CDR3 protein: CSVEEGFGSPLHF. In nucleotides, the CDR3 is TGCAGCGTTGAAGAGGGGTTCGGTTCACCCCTCCACTTT.

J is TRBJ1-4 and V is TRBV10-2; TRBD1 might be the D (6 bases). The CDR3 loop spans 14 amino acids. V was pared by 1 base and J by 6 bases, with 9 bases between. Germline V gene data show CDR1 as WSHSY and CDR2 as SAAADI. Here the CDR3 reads CASSEYREYEKLFF. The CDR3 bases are TGCGCCAGCAGTGAGTACAGGGAATATGAAAAACTGTTTTTT.

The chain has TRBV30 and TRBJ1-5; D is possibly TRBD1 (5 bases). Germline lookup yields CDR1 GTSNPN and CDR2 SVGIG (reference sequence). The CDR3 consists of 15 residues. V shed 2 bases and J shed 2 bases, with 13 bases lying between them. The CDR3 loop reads CAWSRLPGRNQPQHF. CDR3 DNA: TGTGCCTGGAGTAGACTTCCAGGGCGCAATCAGCCCCAGCATTTT.

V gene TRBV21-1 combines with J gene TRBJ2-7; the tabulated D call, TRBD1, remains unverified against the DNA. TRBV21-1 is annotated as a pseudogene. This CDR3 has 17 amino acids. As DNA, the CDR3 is TGTGCCAGCAGCAAACCAGATAAAGGGACAGGGGGAAACGAGCAGTACTTC. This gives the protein CASSKPDKGTGGNEQYF.

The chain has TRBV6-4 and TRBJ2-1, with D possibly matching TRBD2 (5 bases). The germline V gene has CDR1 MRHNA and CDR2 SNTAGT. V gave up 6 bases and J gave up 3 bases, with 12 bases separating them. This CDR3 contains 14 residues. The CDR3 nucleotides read TGTGCCAGCAGCCTCCGGGAAGGCTACAATGAGCAGTTCTTC. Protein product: CASSLREGYNEQFF.

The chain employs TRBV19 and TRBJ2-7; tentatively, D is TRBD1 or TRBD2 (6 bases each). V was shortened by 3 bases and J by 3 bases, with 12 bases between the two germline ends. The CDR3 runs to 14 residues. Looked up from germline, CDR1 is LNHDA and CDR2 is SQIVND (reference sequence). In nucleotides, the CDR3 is TGTGCCAGTAGTATGAGGGGGGCCGACTACGAGCAGTACTTC. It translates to CASSMRGADYEQYF. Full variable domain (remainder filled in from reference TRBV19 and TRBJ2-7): DGGITQSPKYLFRKEGQNVTLSCEQNLNHDAMYWYRQDPGQGLRLIYYSQIVNDFQKGDIAEGYSVSREKKESFPLTVTSAQKNPTAFYLCASSMRGADYEQYFGPGTRLTVT.

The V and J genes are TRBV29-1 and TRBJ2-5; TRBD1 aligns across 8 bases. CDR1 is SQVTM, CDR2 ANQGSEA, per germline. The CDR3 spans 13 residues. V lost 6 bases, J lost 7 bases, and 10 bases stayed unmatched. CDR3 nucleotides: TGCAGCGTGGGGCAGGGGGCGTATTGGACCCAGTACTTC. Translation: CSVGQGAYWTQYF.

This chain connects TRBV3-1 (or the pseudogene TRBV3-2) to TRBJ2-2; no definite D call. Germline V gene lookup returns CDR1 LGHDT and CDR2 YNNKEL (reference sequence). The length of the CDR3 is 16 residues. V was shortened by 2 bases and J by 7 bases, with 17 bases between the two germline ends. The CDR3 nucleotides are TGTGCCAGCAGCCAACCCTGGGCTAACCCCCACGGGGAGCTGTTTTTT. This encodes CASSQPWANPHGELFF.

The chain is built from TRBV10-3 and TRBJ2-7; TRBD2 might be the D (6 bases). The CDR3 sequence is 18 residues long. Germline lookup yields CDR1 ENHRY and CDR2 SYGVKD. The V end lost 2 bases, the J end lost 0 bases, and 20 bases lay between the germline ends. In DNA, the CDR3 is TGTGCCATCAGTGAGCCCGGGGGTGGCGGAAGGAGCTCCTACGAGCAGTACTTC. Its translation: CAISEPGGGGRSSYEQYF.

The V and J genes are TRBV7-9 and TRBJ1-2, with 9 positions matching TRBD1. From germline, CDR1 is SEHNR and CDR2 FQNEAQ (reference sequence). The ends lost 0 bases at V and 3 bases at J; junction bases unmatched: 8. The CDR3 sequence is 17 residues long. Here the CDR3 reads CASSLALSDRGDYGYTF. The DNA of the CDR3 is TGTGCCAGCAGCTTAGCCCTATCGGACAGGGGAGACTATGGCTACACCTTC.

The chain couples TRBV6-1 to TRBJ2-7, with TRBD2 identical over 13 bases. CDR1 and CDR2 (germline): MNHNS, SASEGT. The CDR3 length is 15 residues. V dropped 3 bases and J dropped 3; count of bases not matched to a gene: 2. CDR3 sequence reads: CASSDGLAGDYEQYF. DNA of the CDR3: TGTGCCAGCAGTGACGGACTAGCGGGGGACTACGAGCAGTACTTC.